Below, one TCR beta chain is given with its context. Its antigen is not yet known. No qualities accompany the bases; no much larger clone lies one base away. This entry comes from a study of radiotherapy plus CTLA-4 blockade in lung cancer (dated by TCRdb to the late 2010s). Turning to the overall study: Objective responses were observed in about 17% of enrolled patients, and disease control was achieved in approximately 29%.

Library creation used the immunoSEQ multiplex PCR assay. Drawn from immuneACCESS, this table holds only the in-frame rearrangements with V and J called that TCRdb kept. Clones are partly lost; checked studies trace under half to an unresolved V gene and leave the rest unexplained. This sample has 35,000 to 40,000 clones in its table, and about 86% of those were observed once. Jointly, the top ten make up about 20% of the sample. Its CDR3 holds 13 amino acids, cysteine through phenylalanine. Just the 39-base CDR3 DNA is kept, in frame starting at base 1. The study evaluated CTLA-4 blockade (ipilimumab) given together with focal radiation therapy in patients who had chemo-refractory metastatic non-small-cell lung cancer. Paper-wide results and their limitations: After treatment with radiotherapy and ipilimumab, TCR clones that came from tumors expanded in the peripheral blood. The strongest predictors of response were reported to be early dynamic shifts in blood T cell clones along with a rise in serum interferon-beta following radiation.

This TCR came from a human donor with non-small cell lung cancer whose response to radiotherapy plus ipilimumab could not be evaluated. The starting material was peripheral blood, obtained from a patient treated with radiotherapy plus ipilimumab. This chain joins TRBV21-1 to TRBJ2-7; the DNA was not compared with TRBD2, the D call given in the table. TRBV21-1 is a pseudogene. The CDR3 has the sequence CASSTEAVYEQYF. The DNA sequence is given as TGTGCCAGCAGCACCGAGGCGGTCTACGAGCAGTACTTC.